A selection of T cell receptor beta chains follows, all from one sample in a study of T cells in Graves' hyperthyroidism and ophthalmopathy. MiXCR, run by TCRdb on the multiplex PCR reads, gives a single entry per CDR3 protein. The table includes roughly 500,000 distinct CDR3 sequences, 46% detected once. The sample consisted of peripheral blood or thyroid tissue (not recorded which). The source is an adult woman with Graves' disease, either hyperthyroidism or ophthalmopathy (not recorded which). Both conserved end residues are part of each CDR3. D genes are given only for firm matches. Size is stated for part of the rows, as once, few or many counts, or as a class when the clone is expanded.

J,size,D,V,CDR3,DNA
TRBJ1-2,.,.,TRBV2,CASSGPSYGYTF,TGTGCCAGCAGTGGACCGAGCTATGGCTACACCTTC
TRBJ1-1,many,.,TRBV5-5,CASSSRFMNTEAFF,TGTGCCAGCAGCAGCAGGTTTATGAACACTGAAGCTTTCTTT
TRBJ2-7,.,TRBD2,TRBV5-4,CASSRTGTSGPRGATEQYF,TGTGCCAGCAGCAGAACCGGGACTAGCGGTCCCCGAGGGGCTACCGAGCAGTACTTC
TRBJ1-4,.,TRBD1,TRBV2,CASSVRTGGKLFF,TGTGCCAGCAGTGTCCGGACAGGGGGGAAACTGTTTTTT
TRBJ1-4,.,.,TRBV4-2,CASSQDTRSRAVEKLFF,TGTGCCAGCAGCCAAGATACTCGGTCAAGGGCAGTCGAAAAACTGTTTTTT
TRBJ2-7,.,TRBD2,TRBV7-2,CASSLRAGSYYEQYF,TGTGCCAGCAGCTTGAGAGCGGGAAGCTACTACGAGCAGTACTTC
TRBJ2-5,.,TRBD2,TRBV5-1,CASSPGTSGSQETQYF,TGCGCCAGCAGCCCCGGGACTAGCGGAAGTCAAGAGACCCAGTACTTC
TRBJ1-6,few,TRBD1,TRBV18,CASSPTGRGSPLHF,TGTGCCAGCTCACCGACAGGGAGAGGCTCACCCCTCCACTTT
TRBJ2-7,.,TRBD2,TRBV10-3,CAISAVAGVSYEQYF,TGTGCCATCAGTGCGGTAGCGGGGGTCTCCTACGAGCAGTACTTC
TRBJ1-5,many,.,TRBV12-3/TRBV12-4,CASSPHGGGRNQPQHF,TGTGCCAGCAGTCCCCACGGAGGGGGGAGGAATCAGCCCCAGCATTTT
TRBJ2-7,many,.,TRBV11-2,CASSYDSPYEQYF,TGTGCCAGCAGCTACGACTCTCCATACGAGCAGTACTTC
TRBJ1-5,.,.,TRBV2,CASVDRDTAGPQHF,TGTGCCAGCGTCGACCGGGACACGGCGGGGCCCCAGCATTTT
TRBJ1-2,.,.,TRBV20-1,CSARAGSAAGLDGYTF,TGCAGTGCTAGAGCGGGTAGCGCTGCAGGGCTTGATGGCTACACCTTC
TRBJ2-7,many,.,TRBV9,CASSPRRDSHEQYF,TGTGCCAGCAGCCCACGCCGAGACTCCCACGAGCAGTACTTC
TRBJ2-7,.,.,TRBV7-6,CASGDRSYEQYF,TGTGCCAGCGGGGACCGCTCCTACGAGCAGTACTTC
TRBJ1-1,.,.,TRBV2,CTSSERGGIVEAFF,TGTACCAGCAGTGAACGGGGGGGCATCGTTGAAGCTTTCTTT
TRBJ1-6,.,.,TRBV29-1,CSVNTGTDSPLHF,TGCAGCGTTAACACAGGGACGGATTCACCCCTCCACTTT
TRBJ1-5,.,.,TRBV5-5,CASSLGLTETQHF,TGTGCCAGCAGCTTGGGGCTGACAGAGACCCAGCATTTT
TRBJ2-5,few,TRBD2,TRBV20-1,CSARSGKETQYF,TGCAGTGCTAGAAGCGGGAAAGAGACCCAGTACTTC
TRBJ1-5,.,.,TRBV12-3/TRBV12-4,CASSFQWQASDQPQHF,TGTGCCAGCAGTTTTCAATGGCAGGCCAGCGATCAGCCCCAGCATTTT
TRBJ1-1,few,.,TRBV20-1,CSARGLNTEAFF,TGCAGTGCTAGGGGGTTGAACACTGAAGCTTTCTTT
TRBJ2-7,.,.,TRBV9,CASSVGLDPSYEQYF,TGTGCCAGCAGCGTAGGTCTAGACCCCTCCTACGAGCAGTACTTC
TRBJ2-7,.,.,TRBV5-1,CASSWGGTTYEQYF,TGCGCCAGCAGCTGGGGCGGTACGACCTACGAGCAGTACTTC
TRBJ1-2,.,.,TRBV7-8,CASSPPGRKKNYGYTF,TGTGCCAGCAGCCCGCCGGGACGGAAAAAGAACTATGGCTACACCTTC
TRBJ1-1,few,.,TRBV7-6,CASSEVGPREAFF,TGTGCCAGCAGTGAAGTGGGCCCTCGTGAAGCTTTCTTT
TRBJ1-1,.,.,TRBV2,CASSPDVDEAFF,TGTGCCAGCAGCCCGGACGTCGATGAAGCTTTCTTT
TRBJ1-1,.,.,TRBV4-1,CASSQLGIGTEAFF,TGCGCCAGCAGCCAACTCGGGATCGGTACTGAAGCTTTCTTT
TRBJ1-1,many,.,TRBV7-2,CASSFRVSTEAFF,TGTGCCAGCAGCTTTAGGGTTTCGACTGAAGCTTTCTTT
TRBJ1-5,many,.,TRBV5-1,CASSINSNQPQHF,TGCGCCAGCAGCATCAATAGCAATCAGCCCCAGCATTTT
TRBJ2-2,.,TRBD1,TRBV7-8,CASSLGPLGQRTGKLFF,TGTGCCAGCAGCTTAGGTCCATTGGGACAGAGGACCGGGAAGCTGTTTTTT
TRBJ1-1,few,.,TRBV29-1,CSASKETEAFF,TGCAGCGCCTCCAAGGAAACCGAAGCTTTCTTT
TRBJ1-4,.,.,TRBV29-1,CSVEEGFGEKLFF,TGCAGCGTTGAAGAGGGGTTCGGCGAAAAACTGTTTTTT
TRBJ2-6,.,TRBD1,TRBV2,CASTLDRVLSGANVLTF,TGTGCCAGCACCCTTGACAGGGTACTTTCTGGGGCCAACGTCCTGACTTTC
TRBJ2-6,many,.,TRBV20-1,CSATPPDGNVLTF,TGCAGTGCTACCCCCCCGGATGGCAACGTCCTGACTTTC
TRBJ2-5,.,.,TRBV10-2,CASSAIVGETQYF,TGTGCCAGCAGTGCTATCGTGGGAGAGACCCAGTACTTC